Sequencing of this TCR beta chain was carried out in a study of cytomegalovirus exposure and HLA in healthy donors. Study as a whole: Most genotyped donors, around 78% of about 400, had Caucasian-associated genetic ancestry.

Comments on this clone: Its antigen is unidentified.

The trim removed 3 bases at V and 9 bases at J, leaving 5 bases unmatched. The length of the CDR3 is 15 residues. The germline V gene has CDR1 SEHNR and CDR2 FQNEAQ (reference sequence). Overall study findings and caveats: CMV antigen specificity of a few CMV-associated chains was confirmed in vitro. Later analysis identified a missense DCLRE1C variant that was linked to TCR beta V- and J-gene trimming.

PCR primers comprised 60 Vbeta and 13 Jbeta primers. Produced via immunoSEQ multiplex PCR; TCRdb's table is partial and in-frame only. The repertoire holds 100,000 to 150,000 clones, with roughly 79% as singletons. This clonotype was obtained from a boy aged 2-15 years in good health and CMV-seronegative. The rearrangement links TRBV7-9 to TRBJ2-1; 13 nucleotides agree with TRBD2. Sequencing was carried out using PBMCs. The chain's CDR3 is CASSFPGLAGSEQFF. CDR3 sequence (DNA): TGTGCCAGCAGCTTCCCGGGACTAGCGGGAAGTGAGCAGTTCTTC.